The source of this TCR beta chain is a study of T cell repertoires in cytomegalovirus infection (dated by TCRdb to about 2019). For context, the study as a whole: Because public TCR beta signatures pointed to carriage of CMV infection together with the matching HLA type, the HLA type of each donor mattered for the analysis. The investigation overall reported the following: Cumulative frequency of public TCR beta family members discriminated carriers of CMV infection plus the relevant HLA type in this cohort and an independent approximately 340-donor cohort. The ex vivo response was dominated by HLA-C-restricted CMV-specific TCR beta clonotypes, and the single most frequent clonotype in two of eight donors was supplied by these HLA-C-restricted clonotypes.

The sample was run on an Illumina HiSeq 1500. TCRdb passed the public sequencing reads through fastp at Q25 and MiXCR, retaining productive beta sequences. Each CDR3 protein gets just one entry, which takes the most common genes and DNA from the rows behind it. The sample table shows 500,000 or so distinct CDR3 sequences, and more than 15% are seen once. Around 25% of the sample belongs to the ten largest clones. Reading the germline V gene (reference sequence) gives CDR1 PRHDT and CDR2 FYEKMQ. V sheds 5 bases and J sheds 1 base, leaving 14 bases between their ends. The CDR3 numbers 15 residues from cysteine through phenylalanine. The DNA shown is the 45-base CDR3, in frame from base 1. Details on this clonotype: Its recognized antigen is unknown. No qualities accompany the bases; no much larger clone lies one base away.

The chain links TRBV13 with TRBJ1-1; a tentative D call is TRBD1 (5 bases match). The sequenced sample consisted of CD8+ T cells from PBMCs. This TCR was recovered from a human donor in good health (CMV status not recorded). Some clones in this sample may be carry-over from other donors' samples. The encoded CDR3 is CASSRGIGQNTEAFF. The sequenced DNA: TGTGCCAGCAGCCGGGGGATAGGACAGAACACTGAAGCTTTCTTT.